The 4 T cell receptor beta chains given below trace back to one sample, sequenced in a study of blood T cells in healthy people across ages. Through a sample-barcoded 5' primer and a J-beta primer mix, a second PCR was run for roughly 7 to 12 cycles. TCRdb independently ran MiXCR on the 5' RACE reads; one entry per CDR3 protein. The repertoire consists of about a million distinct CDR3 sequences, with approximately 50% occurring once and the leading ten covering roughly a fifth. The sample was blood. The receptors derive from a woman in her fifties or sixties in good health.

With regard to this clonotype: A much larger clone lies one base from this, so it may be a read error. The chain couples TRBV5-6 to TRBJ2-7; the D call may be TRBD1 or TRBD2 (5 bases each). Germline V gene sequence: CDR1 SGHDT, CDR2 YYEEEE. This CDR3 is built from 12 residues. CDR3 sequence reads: CTSSLLGDEQYF. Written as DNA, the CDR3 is TGTACCAGCAGCTTGTTGGGGGACGAGCAGTACTTC.

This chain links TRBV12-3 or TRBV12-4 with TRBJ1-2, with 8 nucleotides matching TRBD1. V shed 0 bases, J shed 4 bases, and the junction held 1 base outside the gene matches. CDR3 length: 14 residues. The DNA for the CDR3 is TGTGCCAGCAGTTTAGCAACAGGGGGCTATGGCTACACCTTC. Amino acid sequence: CASSLATGGYGYTF.

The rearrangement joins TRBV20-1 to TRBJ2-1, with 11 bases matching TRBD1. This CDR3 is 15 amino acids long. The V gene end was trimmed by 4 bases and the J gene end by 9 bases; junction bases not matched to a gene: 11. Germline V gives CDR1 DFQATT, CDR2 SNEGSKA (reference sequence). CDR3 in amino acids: CSAKGPGQGGGEQFF. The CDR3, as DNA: TGCAGTGCTAAGGGACCGGGACAGGGGGGAGGTGAGCAGTTCTTC.

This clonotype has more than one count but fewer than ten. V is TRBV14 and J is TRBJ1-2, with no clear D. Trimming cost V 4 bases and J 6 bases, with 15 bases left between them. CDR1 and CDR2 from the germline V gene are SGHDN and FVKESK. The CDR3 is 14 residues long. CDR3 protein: CASSLTNVLDGYTF. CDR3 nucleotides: TGTGCCAGCAGCCTAACCAACGTGTTGGATGGCTACACCTTC.